This record covers a single T cell receptor beta chain. Antigen: not known. The data are from a study of shared clonotypes between healthy human individuals. Study as a whole: CD4 naive and CD4 memory each took three plates per donor, while CD8 naive took two and CD8 memory one.

TCRdb keeps only in-frame clones here, not all; method: immunoSEQ multiplex PCR. The sample consists of millions of clones, roughly 94% of them appearing once. Study-level points and caveats: Naive CD4 clonotypes overlapped across a few donors at about 5.2%.

Germline loops: CDR1 LGHNA, CDR2 YNFKEQ. The CDR3 is made up of 15 amino acids. The germline V and J ends were trimmed by 1 base and 4 bases, with 11 bases remaining between them. Sample: naive CD4+ T cells sorted from blood. Documented subset: CD45RA+ positively selected. This receptor was identified in a man aged 18-30 years in good health. This sequence joins TRBV4-2 and TRBJ2-1, with D perhaps matching TRBD1 (5 bases). CDR3 loop: CASSQGIDSYNEQFF. Here the CDR3 DNA reads TGTGCCAGCAGCCAAGGGATCGACAGTTACAATGAGCAGTTCTTC.